What follows are 7 T cell receptor beta chains derived from one specimen sequenced in a study of T cell repertoires in cytomegalovirus infection. Their antigens remain unidentified. TCRdb called the reads again in MiXCR, with one record for every CDR3 protein. The sample yields more than 250,000 distinct CDR3 sequences, 20% to 30% seen once. The source was cultured PBMCs, collected from culture after CMV antigen stimulation. Source of these receptors: a human donor in good health (CMV status not recorded). Some clones in this sample may be carry-over from other donors' samples.

This clonotype was counted only a few times. The J gene is TRBJ2-3, the V gene TRBV28, with 9 bases matching TRBD2. The V and J ends lost 9 bases and 3 bases, in that order; junction bases with no gene match: 4. The CDR3 contains 13 residues. Per the germline V gene, CDR1 is MDHEN and CDR2 is SYDVKM. The CDR3 loop is CASVLAGTDTQYF. The CDR3 region has the DNA TGTGCCAGTGTCCTAGCGGGGACAGATACGCAGTATTTT.

This clonotype was counted ten times or more. J is TRBJ2-1 and V is TRBV7-2, with 8 bases fitting TRBD2. The CDR3 runs 16 residues. Trimming removed 1 base from V and 4 bases from J; junction bases left unmatched: 6. Germline V CDR1 and CDR2: SGHTA, FQGNSA. For the CDR3, the DNA is TGTGCCAGCAGCTTAGAAGGCGGGAGGTCGTACAATGAGCAGTTCTTC. Amino acids: CASSLEGGRSYNEQFF.

There are a few counts of this clonotype. This rearrangement joins TRBV20-1 to TRBJ2-1, with D maybe TRBD2 (6 bases). The CDR3 sequence is 12 residues long. Looked up from germline, CDR1 is DFQATT and CDR2 is SNEGSKA (reference sequence). Trimming shortened V by 5 bases and J by 5 bases, and 10 bases separated the two germline ends. CDR3 sequence: CSAPGLDNEQFF. CDR3 coding DNA: TGCAGTGCTCCGGGACTTGACAATGAGCAGTTCTTC.

This clonotype was counted only a few times. The genes are TRBV7-6 and TRBJ2-1; maybe TRBD2 (6 bases). Between the trimmed V and J ends, which lost 1 base and 0 bases, there was a span of 7 bases. Germline lookup yields CDR1 SGHVS and CDR2 FNYEAQ. The CDR3 totals 15 residues. The CDR3 loop is CASSLGRVSYNEQFF. For the CDR3, the DNA is TGTGCCAGCAGCTTAGGGAGGGTCTCCTACAATGAGCAGTTCTTC.

In this sample, this clonotype turned up a few times. This chain uses TRBV10-3 with TRBJ2-7, with TRBD2 matching 10 bases. CDR1 ENHRY and CDR2 SYGVKD come from the germline V gene. The CDR3 runs 14 residues. V dropped 1 base and J dropped 6; count of bases not matched to a gene: 3. CDR3 residues: CAISEWLAGAEQYF. CDR3 sequence (DNA): TGTGCCATCAGTGAGTGGCTAGCGGGAGCCGAGCAGTACTTC.

The chain is built from TRBV10-3 and TRBJ1-1; 8 positions agree with TRBD1. Trimming took 6 bases from V and 10 from J; bases not matched to a gene: 7. This CDR3 has 12 amino acids. Germline V gene sequence: CDR1 ENHRY, CDR2 SYGVKD. The CDR3 nucleotides are TGTGCCATCAGGGAACAGGGGGTGACAGCTTTCTTT. Its protein product is CAIREQGVTAFF.

A few counts support this clonotype. V usage is TRBV5-4 and J usage is TRBJ2-1; 13 nucleotides match TRBD2. Germline V CDR1 and CDR2: SGHNT, YYREEE (reference sequence). The ends lost 4 bases at V and 8 bases at J; junction bases unmatched: 9. This CDR3 region has 16 residues. CDR3 in DNA: TGTGCCAGCAGCGGGCGGACTAGCGGGAGTGCAGATGAGCAGTTCTTC. It codes for CASSGRTSGSADEQFF.